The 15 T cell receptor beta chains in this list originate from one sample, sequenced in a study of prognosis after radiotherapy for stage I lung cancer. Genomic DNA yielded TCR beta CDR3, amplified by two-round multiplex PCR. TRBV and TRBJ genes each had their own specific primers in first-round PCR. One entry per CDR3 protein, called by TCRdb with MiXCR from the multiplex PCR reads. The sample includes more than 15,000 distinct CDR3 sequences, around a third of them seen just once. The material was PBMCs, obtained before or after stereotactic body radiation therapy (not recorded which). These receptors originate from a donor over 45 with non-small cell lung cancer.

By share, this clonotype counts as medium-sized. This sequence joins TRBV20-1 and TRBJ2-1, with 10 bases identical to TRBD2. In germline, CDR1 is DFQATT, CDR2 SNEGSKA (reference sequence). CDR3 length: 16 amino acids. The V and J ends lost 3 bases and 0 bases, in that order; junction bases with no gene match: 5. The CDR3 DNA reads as TGCAGTGCTAGTCTAGCGGGAGCCAGCTCCTACAATGAGCAGTTCTTC. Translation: CSASLAGASSYNEQFF.

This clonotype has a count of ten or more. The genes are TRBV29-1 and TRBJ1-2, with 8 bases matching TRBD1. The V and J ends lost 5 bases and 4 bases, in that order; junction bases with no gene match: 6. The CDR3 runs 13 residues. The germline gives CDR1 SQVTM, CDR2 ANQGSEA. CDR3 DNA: TGCAGCGTTTGGCAGGGGGCGGCCTATGGCTACACCTTC. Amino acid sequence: CSVWQGAAYGYTF.

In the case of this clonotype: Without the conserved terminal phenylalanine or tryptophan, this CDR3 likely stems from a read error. The chain's CDR3 is CASSPMGQTNTEAFS. Written as DNA, the CDR3 is TGTGCCAGCTCACCGATGGGACAAACGAACACAGAAGCTTTCTCT. V gene TRBV18 combines with J gene TRBJ1-1; TRBD1 might be the D (6 bases). The CDR3 covers 15 residues. In germline, CDR1 is KGHSH, CDR2 LQKENI.

CDR3 amino acids: CASSLDTPRGANFLTF. The CDR3 coding sequence is TGTGCCAGCAGTTTAGATACCCCCAGAGGGGCCAACTTTCTGACTTTC. The rearrangement uses TRBV28 and TRBJ2-6; TRBD1 or TRBD2 may be the D gene (5 bases each). The germline V gene encodes CDR1 MDHEN and CDR2 SYDVKM. The CDR3 consists of 16 residues. V lost 2 bases, J lost 16 bases, and 24 bases lay in between.

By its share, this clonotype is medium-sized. As DNA, the CDR3 is TGTGCCAGCAGTTCCTTGGGAGCGGGAGCATACAATGAGCAGTTCTTC. It specifies CASSSLGAGAYNEQFF. The gene calls are TRBV28 and TRBJ2-1; 8 nucleotides align to TRBD2. From germline, CDR1 is MDHEN and CDR2 SYDVKM. With 4 bases clipped from V and 4 bases from J, the junction kept 9 bases outside the gene matches. This CDR3 spans 16 amino acids.

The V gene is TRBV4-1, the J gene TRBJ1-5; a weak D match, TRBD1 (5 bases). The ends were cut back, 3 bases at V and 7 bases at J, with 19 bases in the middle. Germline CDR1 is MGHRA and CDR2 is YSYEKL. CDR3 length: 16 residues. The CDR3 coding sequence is TGCGCCAGCAGCCAGAGCACAGGATCGGGAGGACAGCCCCAGCATTTT. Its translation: CASSQSTGSGGQPQHF.

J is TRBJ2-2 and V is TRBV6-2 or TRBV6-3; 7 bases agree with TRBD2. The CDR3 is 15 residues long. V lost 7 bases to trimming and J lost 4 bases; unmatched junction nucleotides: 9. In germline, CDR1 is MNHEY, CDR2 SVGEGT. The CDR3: CASMASGLGTGELFF. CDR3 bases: TGTGCCAGCATGGCTAGCGGATTGGGCACCGGGGAGCTGTTTTTT.

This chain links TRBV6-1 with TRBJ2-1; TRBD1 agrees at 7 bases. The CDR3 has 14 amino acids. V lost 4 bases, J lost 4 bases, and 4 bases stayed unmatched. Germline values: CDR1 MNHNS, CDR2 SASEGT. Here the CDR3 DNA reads TGTGCCAGCAGTGTAGGACAGGAATACAATGAGCAGTTCTTC. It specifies CASSVGQEYNEQFF.

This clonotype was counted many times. In nucleotides, the CDR3 is TGTGCCAGCAGTCGCTCGGGTGAGACCCAGTACTTC. Translated: CASSRSGETQYF. J is TRBJ2-5 and V is TRBV13; D not resolved. CDR1 is PRHDT and CDR2 is FYEKMQ in the germline V gene (reference sequence). V was shortened by 6 bases and J by 5 bases, with 10 bases between the two germline ends. The CDR3 extends over 12 amino acids.

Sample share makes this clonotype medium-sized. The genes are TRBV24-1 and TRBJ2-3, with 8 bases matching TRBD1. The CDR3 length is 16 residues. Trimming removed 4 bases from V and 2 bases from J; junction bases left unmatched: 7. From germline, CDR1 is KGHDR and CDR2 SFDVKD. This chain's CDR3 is CATSDRTGTATDTQYF. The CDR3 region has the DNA TGTGCCACCAGTGACCGGACAGGGACTGCCACAGATACGCAGTATTTT.

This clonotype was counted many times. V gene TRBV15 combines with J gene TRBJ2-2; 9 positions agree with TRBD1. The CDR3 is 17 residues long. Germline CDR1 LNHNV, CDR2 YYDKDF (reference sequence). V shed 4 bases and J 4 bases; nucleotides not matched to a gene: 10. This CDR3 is CATSKKLQGAGTGELFF. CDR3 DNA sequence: TGTGCCACCAGCAAAAAACTACAGGGGGCGGGCACCGGGGAGCTGTTTTTT.

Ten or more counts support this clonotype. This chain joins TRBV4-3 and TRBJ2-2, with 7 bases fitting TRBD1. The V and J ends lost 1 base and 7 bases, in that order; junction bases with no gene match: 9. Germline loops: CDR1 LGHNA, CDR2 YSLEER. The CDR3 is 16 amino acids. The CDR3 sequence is CASSQATRGLGGELFF. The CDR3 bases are TGCGCCAGCAGCCAAGCTACGAGGGGGCTGGGCGGGGAGCTGTTTTTT.

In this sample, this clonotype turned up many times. The CDR3 spells CSASNPRDRGETQYF. The CDR3, as DNA: TGCAGTGCTAGCAACCCCCGGGACAGGGGAGAGACCCAGTACTTC. The genes are TRBV20-1 and TRBJ2-5, with 10 bases aligning to TRBD1. The V gene end was trimmed by 3 bases and the J gene end by 4 bases; junction bases not matched to a gene: 8. The CDR3 loop spans 15 amino acids. CDR1 DFQATT and CDR2 SNEGSKA come from the germline V gene (reference sequence).

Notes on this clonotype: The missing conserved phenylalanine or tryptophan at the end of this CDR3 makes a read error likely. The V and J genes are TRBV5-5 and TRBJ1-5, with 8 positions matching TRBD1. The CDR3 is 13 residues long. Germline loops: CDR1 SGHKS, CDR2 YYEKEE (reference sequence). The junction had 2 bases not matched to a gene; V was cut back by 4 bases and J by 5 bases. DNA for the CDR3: TGTGCCAGCAGCATGGACAGGGATCAGCCCCAGCATCTT. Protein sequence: CASSMDRDQPQHL.

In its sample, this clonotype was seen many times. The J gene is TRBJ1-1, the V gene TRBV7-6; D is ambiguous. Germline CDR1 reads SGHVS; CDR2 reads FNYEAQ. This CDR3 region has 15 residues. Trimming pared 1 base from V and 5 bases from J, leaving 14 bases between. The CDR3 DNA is TGTGCCAGCAGCTTAGACATACATCGGGGTACTGAAGCTTTCTTT. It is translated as CASSLDIHRGTEAFF.